This T cell receptor (beta chain) was identified during a study of naive and memory T cell subsets. Amplification of ligated cDNA took four PCR rounds with SP2 and nested alpha and beta constant primers. TCRdb re-called the 5' RACE reads through MiXCR, storing one row per CDR3 protein. In the table there are tens of thousands of distinct CDR3 sequences, 8% to 9% of which are singletons. An oligonucleotide containing a UMI was ligated to the 3' end of TCR cDNA. The CDR3 is made up of 13 amino acids. V dropped 6 bases and J dropped 4 bases, with 10 bases sitting between them. This clonotype was observed a few times.

This receptor was taken from a female donor in good health. The genes are TRBV12-3 or TRBV12-4 and TRBJ2-1; weak D call: TRBD2 (5 bases). The DNA of the CDR3 is TGTGCCAGCAGCTCACTAGAATACAATGAGCAGTTCTTC. Protein sequence: CASSSLEYNEQFF.